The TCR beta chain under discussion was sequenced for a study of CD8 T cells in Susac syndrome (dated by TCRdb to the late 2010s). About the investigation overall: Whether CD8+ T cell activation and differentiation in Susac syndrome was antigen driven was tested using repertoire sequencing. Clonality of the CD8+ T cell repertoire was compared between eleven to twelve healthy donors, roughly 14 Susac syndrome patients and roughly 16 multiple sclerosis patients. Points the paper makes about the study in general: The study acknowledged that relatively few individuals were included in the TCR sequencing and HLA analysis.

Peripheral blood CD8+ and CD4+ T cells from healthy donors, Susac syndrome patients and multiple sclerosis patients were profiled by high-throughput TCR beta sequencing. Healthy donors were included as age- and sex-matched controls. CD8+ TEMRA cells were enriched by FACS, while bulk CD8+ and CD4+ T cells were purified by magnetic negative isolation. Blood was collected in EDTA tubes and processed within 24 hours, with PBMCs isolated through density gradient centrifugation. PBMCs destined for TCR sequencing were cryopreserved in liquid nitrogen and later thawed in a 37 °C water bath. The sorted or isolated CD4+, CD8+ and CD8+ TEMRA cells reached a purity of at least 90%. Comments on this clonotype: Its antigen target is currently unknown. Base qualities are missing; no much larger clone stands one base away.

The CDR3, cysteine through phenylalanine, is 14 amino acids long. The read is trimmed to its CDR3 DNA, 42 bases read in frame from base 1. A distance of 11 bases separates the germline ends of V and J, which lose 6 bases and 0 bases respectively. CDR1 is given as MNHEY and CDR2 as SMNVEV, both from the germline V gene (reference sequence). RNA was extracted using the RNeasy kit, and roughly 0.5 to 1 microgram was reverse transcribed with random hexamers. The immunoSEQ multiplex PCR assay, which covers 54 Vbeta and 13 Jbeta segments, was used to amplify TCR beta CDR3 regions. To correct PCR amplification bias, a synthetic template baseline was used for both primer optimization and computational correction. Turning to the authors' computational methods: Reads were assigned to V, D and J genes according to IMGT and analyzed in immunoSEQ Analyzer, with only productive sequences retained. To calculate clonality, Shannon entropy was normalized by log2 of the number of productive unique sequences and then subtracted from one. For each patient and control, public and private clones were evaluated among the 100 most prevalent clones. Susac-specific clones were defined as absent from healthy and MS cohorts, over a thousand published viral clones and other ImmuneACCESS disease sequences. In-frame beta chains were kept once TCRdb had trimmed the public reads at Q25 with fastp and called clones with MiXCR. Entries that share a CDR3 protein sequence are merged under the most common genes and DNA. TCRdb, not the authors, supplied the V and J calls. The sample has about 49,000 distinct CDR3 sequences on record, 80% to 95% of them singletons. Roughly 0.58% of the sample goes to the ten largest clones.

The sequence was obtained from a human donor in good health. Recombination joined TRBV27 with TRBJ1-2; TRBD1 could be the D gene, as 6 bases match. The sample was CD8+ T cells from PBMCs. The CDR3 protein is CASSPDRANYGYTF. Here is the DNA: TGTGCCAGCAGCCCGGACAGAGCTAACTATGGCTACACCTTC.